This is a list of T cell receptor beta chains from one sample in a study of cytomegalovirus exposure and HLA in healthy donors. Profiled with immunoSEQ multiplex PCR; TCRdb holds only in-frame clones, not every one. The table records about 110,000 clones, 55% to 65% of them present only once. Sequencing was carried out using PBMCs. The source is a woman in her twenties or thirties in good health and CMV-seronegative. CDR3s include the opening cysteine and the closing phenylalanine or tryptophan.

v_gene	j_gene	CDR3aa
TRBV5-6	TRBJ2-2	CASSSPITGYTGELFF
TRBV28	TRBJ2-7	CASSISGFIYEQYF
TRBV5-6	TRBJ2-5	CASRAQGKKETQYF
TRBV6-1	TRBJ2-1	CASSDFGQSSYNEQFF
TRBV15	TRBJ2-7	CATSRDRGHEQYF
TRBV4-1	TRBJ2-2	CASSLTSEITGELFF
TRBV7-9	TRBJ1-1	CASSLAARTEAFF
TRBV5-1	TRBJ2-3	CASSFQGSADTQYF
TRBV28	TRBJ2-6	CASSFFTDSGANVLTF
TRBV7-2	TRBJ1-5	CASSSRDMQPQHF
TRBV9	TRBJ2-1	CASSATSGAYNEQFF
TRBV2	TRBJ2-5	CASARTGGFQETQYF
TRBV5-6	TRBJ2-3	CASSLQGRSTDTQYF
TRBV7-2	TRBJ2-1	CASSLTGFEQFF
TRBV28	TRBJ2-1	CASSSSGGRQFF
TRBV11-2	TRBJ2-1	CASSLDRGGEQFF
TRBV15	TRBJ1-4	CATSNVIQGGFEKLFF
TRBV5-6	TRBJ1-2	CASSLGTEESYTF
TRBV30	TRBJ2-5	CAWSVTVRGETQYF
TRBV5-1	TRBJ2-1	CASSLVAEAYNEQFF
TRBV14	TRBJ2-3	CASSQFTASTDTQYF
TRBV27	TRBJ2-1	CASSLLGTSIYNEQFF
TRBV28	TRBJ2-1	CASSLGGLVVNEQFF
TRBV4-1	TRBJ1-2	CASSQDPAGNYGYTF
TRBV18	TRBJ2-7	CASSPASAIYEQYF
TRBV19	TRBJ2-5	CASRTRGERGTQYF
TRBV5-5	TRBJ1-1	CASSLLAGTGGEAFF
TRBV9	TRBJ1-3	CASSGGTVLASGNTIYF
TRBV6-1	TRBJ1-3	CASSDRDRNTIYF
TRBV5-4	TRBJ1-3	CASSSRDRSSSGNTIYF
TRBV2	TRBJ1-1	CASSVAGGTEAFF
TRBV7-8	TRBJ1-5	CASSVDRANQPQHF
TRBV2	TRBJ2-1	CASSEETSTHNEQFF
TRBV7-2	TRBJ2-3	CASSLSAVSTDTQYF
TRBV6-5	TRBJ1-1	CASSYGQGRLNTEAFF
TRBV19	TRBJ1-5	CATGDRDYQPQHF